The next 2 T cell receptor beta chains were all read from a single sample in a study of human T cells and chemical hapten exposure. The time point denotes: patch test 3, about 24 weeks after DPC sensitization. As to treatment: therapeutic diphenylcyclopropenone sensitization with weekly scalp DPC. Using its own MiXCR run on the RACE reads, TCRdb lists one record per CDR3 protein. The sample contains 210,000 or so distinct CDR3 sequences, approximately 24% of which appear only once. The input for sequencing was whole blood, taken in connection with sensitization to the hapten diphenylcyclopropenone (DPC). Every receptor here comes from a woman aged 40 to 49 with alopecia areata. Some clones in this sample may be carry-over from other donors' samples.

This clonotype was found a few times. V gene TRBV29-1 combines with J gene TRBJ2-1, with D possibly called TRBD1 or TRBD2 (6 bases each). Trimming stripped 5 bases from V and 2 bases from J, with 13 bases between. The CDR3 is made up of 14 amino acids. Germline V gives CDR1 SQVTM, CDR2 ANQGSEA. This CDR3 is CSVYTGATYNEQFF. The CDR3 DNA reads as TGCAGCGTTTATACGGGGGCAACCTACAATGAGCAGTTCTTC.

Ten or more counts support this clonotype. The V and J genes are TRBV10-3 and TRBJ2-1; 11 nucleotides line up with TRBD1. Germline CDR1 is ENHRY and CDR2 is SYGVKD. Trimming removed 6 bases from V and 6 bases from J; junction bases left unmatched: 4. This CDR3 comprises 14 residues. The chain's CDR3 is CAIRPGTGGNEQFF. CDR3 in DNA: TGTGCCATCAGGCCCGGGACAGGGGGCAATGAGCAGTTCTTC.